This TCR beta chain was retrieved from a study of CD8+ T cells in alopecia areata. Overall study: Treatment of the treated patients consisted of oral tofacitinib, 5 to 10 mg twice daily.

Documented treatment: oral pan-JAK inhibitor, 5-10 mg twice daily. This CDR3 comprises 12 residues. CDR1 is SGHDN and CDR2 is FVKESK in the germline V gene. Germline trimming cut 4 bases from V and 3 bases from J; bases unmatched to any gene: 0. This clone was observed once. Sequencing templates came from extracted RNA that was reverse transcribed into cDNA. Generated by immunoSEQ multiplex PCR, the TCRdb table keeps only in-frame clones and is missing some. The table records over 250,000 clones, 60% of them present only once. This chain uses TRBV14 with TRBJ2-7, with 7 positions matching TRBD1. The starting material was CD4+ T cells sorted from blood, obtained around week 54, from a patient treated with tofacitinib. This receptor was obtained from a human donor with alopecia areata. DNA for the CDR3: TGTGCCAGCAGCCGGGACAGCTACGAGCAGTACTTC. Translated: CASSRDSYEQYF.